The 3 T cell receptor beta chains reported below all come from one sample, sequenced in a study of cytomegalovirus exposure and HLA in healthy donors (dated by TCRdb to 2016 to 2017). Receptor amplification or capture employed the immunoSEQ multiplex PCR assay. A mixture of 60 forward primers for TCR Vbeta segments and 13 reverse primers for TCR Jbeta segments was used in the multiplex PCR. The table comes from immuneACCESS by way of TCRdb, which keeps in-frame sequences with V and J called. Part of the clones is missing from these tables; in studies checked, under half for an unresolved V gene and the rest for unknown reasons. The table for this sample shows roughly 140,000 clones. The ten most abundant clones make up less than 3.5% of the sample. Sequencing input: PBMCs. All receptors derive from a man aged 35 to 55 in good health and CMV-seronegative.

The chain links TRBV2 to TRBJ2-3; TRBD2 might be the D (5 bases). The germline V gene has CDR1 SNHLY and CDR2 FYNNEI. V shed 8 bases and J shed 0 bases, with 12 bases lying between them. This CDR3 is 14 amino acids long. CDR3 bases: TGTGCCAGCGAAGCGGATGCTAGCACAGATACGCAGTATTTT. Its translation: CASEADASTDTQYF. The variable domain in full, completed from reference TRBV2 and TRBJ2-3, reads EPEVTQTPSHQVTQMGQEVILRCVPISNHLYFYWYRQILGQKVEFLVSFYNNEISEKSEIFDDQFSVERPDGSNFTLKIRSTKLEDSAMYFCASEADASTDTQYFGPGTRLTVL.

This rearrangement joins TRBV6-1 to TRBJ1-6, with D possibly being TRBD1 (5 bases). Deletions cut 1 base from V and 0 bases from J, with 16 bases between. This CDR3 is built from 19 residues. Germline V gene lookup returns CDR1 MNHNS and CDR2 SASEGT. The DNA of the CDR3 is TGTGCCAGCAGTGAAGGGGGCAGCCCCTATAGCTCCTATAATTCACCCCTCCACTTT. It codes for CASSEGGSPYSSYNSPLHF.

V usage is TRBV7-2 and J usage is TRBJ1-3; 8 bases fit TRBD1. J lost 4 bases, V lost 5 bases, and 4 bases had no gene match. CDR3 length equals 14 residues. Germline CDR1 SGHTA, CDR2 FQGNSA. The CDR3 loop is CASSRTGWGNTIYF. The CDR3 DNA follows: TGTGCCAGCAGCCGGACAGGGTGGGGAAACACCATATATTTT.